This TCR beta chain is drawn from a study of blood T cells in healthy people across ages. Study results and caveats: Diversity figures derived from one million T cells were judged to underestimate the true value.

A second PCR of about 7 to 12 cycles used a sample-barcoded 5' primer and a J-beta primer mix. Each cDNA molecule was tagged by a template-switch adaptor with 12 random nucleotides. TCRdb called the 5' RACE reads again in MiXCR, with one record for every CDR3 protein. This sample has some 1.6 million distinct CDR3 sequences; almost 35% occur once, and the top ten carry 11%. The authors drew about 10 milliliters of peripheral blood from each donor. This clonotype has a handful of counts. The target antigen is unknown. From germline, CDR1 is SNHLY and CDR2 FYNNEI. CDR3 size: 12 residues. Sequencing input: blood. This rearrangement joins TRBV2 to TRBJ2-4; TRBD1 agrees at 8 bases. TRBJ2-7 matches the DNA end more closely, so the J call is doubtful. The source is a woman in her twenties or thirties in good health. In DNA, the CDR3 is TGTGCCAGCAACCGGGACAGGTACGAGCAGTACTTC. The encoded protein is CASNRDRYEQYF.